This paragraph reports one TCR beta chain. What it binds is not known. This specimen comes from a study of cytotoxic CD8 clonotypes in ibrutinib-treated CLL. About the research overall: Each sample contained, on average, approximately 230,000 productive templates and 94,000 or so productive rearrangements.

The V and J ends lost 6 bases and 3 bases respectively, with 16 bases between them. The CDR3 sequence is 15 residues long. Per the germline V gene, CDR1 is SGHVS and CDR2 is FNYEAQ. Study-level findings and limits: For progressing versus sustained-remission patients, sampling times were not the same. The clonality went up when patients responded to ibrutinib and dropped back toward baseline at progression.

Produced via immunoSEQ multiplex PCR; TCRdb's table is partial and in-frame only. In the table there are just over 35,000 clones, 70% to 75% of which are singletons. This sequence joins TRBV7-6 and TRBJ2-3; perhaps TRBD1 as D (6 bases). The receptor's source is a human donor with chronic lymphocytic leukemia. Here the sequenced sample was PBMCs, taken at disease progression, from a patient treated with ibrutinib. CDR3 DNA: TGTGCCAGCAGACAATACAGGGATAGTACAGATACGCAGTATTTT. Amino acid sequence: CASRQYRDSTDTQYF.